The source of this TCR beta chain is a study of blood T cells in healthy people across ages. Then a second PCR, running roughly 6 to 12 cycles, was carried out with a sample-barcoded 5' primer and a J-beta primer mix. In TCRdb, the 5' RACE reads were re-called with MiXCR into one record per CDR3 protein. The sample has over 950,000 distinct CDR3 sequences; about 53% are singletons. The V gene lost 1 base and the J gene lost 13 bases, with 11 bases spanning the gap. The CDR3 spans 12 residues. Germline CDR1 reads MNHNS; CDR2 reads SASEGT. Sequencing input: blood. This chain connects TRBV6-1 to TRBJ2-1; D remains ambiguous. This receptor was obtained from a woman aged 55-70 years in good health. The chain's CDR3 is CASSEVSASQFF. DNA for the CDR3: TGTGCCAGCAGTGAAGTTTCAGCGAGTCAGTTCTTC.